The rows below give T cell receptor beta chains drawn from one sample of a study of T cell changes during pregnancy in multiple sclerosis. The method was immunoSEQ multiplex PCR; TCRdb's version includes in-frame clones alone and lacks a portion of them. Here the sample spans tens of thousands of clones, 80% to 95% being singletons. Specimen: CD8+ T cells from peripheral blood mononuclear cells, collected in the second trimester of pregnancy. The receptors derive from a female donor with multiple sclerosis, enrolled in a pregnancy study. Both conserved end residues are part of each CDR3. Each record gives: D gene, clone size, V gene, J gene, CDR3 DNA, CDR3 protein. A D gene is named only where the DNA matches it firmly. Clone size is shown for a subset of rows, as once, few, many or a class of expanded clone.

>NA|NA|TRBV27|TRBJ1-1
TGTGCCAGCAGTTTGGTCGGGAATGAAGCTTTCTTT
CASSLVGNEAFF
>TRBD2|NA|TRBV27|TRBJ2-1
TGTGCCAGCAGTAACAGCGGGATTTCCTACAATGAGCAGTTCTTC
CASSNSGISYNEQFF
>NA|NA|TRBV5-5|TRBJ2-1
TGTGCCAGCAGCTTGTACGGGTTATCCGGGGATGAGCAGTTCTTC
CASSLYGLSGDEQFF
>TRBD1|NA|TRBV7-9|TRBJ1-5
TGTGCCAGCAGGGGACAGGGAGGCAATCAGCCCCAGCATTTT
CASRGQGGNQPQHF
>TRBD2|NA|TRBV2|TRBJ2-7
TGTGCCAGCAGAGCGACTAGCGACCTCTACGAGCAGTACTTC
CASRATSDLYEQYF
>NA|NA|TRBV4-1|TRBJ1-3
TGCGCCAGCAGCCAAGGTGGACAGATCGGAAACACCATATATTTT
CASSQGGQIGNTIYF
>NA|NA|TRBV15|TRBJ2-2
TGTGCCACCAGCAGAGTGGGAGCCGGGGAGCTGTTTTTT
CATSRVGAGELFF
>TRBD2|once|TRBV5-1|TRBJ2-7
TGCGCCAGCAGCTTGGCCTGGGAGGGTCTGAACTCCTACGAGCAGTACTTC
CASSLAWEGLNSYEQYF
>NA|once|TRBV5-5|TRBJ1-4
TGTGCCAGCAGCCAGGCAATGGGTTACAACGGTGAAAAACTGTTTTTT
CASSQAMGYNGEKLFF
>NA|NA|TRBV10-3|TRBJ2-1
TGTGCCATCAGTAGCGAACTTTTGGATGAGCAGTTCTTC
CAISSELLDEQFF
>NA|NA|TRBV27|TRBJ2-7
TGTGCCAGCAGGACAGGAACCTACGAGCAGTACTTC
CASRTGTYEQYF
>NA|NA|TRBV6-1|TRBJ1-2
TGTGCCAGCAGCTGGGGCCTTAACTATGGCTACACCTTC
CASSWGLNYGYTF